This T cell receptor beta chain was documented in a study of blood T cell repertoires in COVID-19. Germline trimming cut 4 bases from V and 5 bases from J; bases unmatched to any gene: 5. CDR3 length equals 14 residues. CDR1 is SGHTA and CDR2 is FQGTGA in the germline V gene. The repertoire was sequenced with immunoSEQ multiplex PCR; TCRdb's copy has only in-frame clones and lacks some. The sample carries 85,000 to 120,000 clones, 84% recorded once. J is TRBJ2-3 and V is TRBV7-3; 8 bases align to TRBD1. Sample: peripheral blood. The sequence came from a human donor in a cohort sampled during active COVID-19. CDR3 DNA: TGTGCCAGCAGCTCTGGACAGGGAGGAGATACGCAGTATTTT. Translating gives CASSSGQGGDTQYF.